This TCR beta chain was identified in a study of beta chain features in type 1 diabetes. Reverse transcription of all isolated RNA meant that expressed TCRB transcripts were sequenced. Profiling relied on immunoSEQ multiplex PCR, and the TCRdb table lists in-frame clones only, not all of them. The repertoire holds about 340,000 clones, with 6.5% to 10% as singletons. V lost 5 bases to trimming and J lost 1 base, with 6 bases between them. This CDR3 is 13 amino acids long. Looked up from germline, CDR1 is WNHNN and CDR2 is SYGVQD (reference sequence). V and J are TRBV10-1 and TRBJ1-3; D call uncertain. This clonotype originated in a woman aged 18 to 35 in good health. Input material: central memory CD4+ T cells from blood. The CDR3 protein is CASSTGSGNTIYF. CDR3 coding DNA: TGCGCCAGCAGTACGGGATCTGGAAACACCATATATTTT.